Presented here are 8 T cell receptor beta chains from one specimen sequenced in a study of blood T cell repertoires in COVID-19. Repertoires were generated with immunoSEQ multiplex PCR, while TCRdb's copy carries only in-frame clones and drops some. The sample includes some 68,000 clones, around nine tenths of them seen just once. Sequencing was done on a sample of peripheral blood. All receptors come from a woman in her fifties or sixties with COVID-19, enrolled during active disease.

The chain is built from TRBV10-3 and TRBJ1-4; D is unclear. The length of the CDR3 is 10 residues. The V and J ends lost 8 bases and 7 bases respectively, with 5 bases between them. The germline gives CDR1 ENHRY, CDR2 SYGVKD. The CDR3 sequence: CAIGSEKLFF. The CDR3 region has the DNA TGTGCCATCGGGAGTGAAAAACTGTTTTTT.

CDR3 sequence: CATSDSVPSDFLPYNEQFF. The CDR3 region has the DNA TGTGCCACCAGTGATTCCGTCCCCAGCGACTTCCTTCCATACAATGAGCAGTTCTTC. The chain recombines TRBV24-1 with TRBJ2-1; no firm D call. V was pared by 2 bases and J by 4 bases, with 23 bases between. Germline loops: CDR1 KGHDR, CDR2 SFDVKD. CDR3 length equals 19 residues.

The chain uses TRBV25-1 and TRBJ1-1; D not certain. CDR1 MGHDK and CDR2 SYGVNS come from the germline V gene. There are 12 residues in the CDR3. Trimming shortened V by 1 base and J by 10 bases, and 10 bases separated the two germline ends. The DNA of the CDR3 is TGTGCCAGCAGTGAATCAACAGAGGGAGCTTTCTTT. Encoded protein: CASSESTEGAFF. The entire variable domain, with the rest obtained from reference TRBV25-1 and TRBJ1-1, is as follows: EADIYQTPRYLVIGTGKKITLECSQTMGHDKMYWYQQDPGMELHLIHYSYGVNSTEKGDLSSESTVSRIRTEHFPLTLESARPSHTSQYLCASSESTEGAFFGQGTRLTVV.

The rearrangement links TRBV6-1 to TRBJ2-1; D perhaps matches TRBD2 (6 bases). The germline V and J ends were trimmed by 1 base and 2 bases, with 12 bases remaining between them. The germline V gene has CDR1 MNHNS and CDR2 SASEGT. This CDR3 is built from 16 residues. CDR3 coding DNA: TGTGCCAGCAGTGAAGATTGGAGGGGTCCCTACAATGAGCAGTTCTTC. It specifies CASSEDWRGPYNEQFF.

This rearrangement joins TRBV30 to TRBJ2-7; 8 nucleotides line up with TRBD1. This CDR3 has 15 residues. With 7 bases clipped from V and 3 bases from J, the junction kept 14 bases outside the gene matches. Germline CDR1 is GTSNPN and CDR2 is SVGIG (reference sequence). The CDR3 loop is CASEKPDRGYYEQYF. Written as DNA, the CDR3 is TGTGCCTCGGAAAAGCCTGACAGGGGTTACTACGAGCAGTACTTC.

The rearrangement joins TRBV10-3 to TRBJ2-7; 12 bases are shared with TRBD1. The CDR3 is 14 residues long. The germline CDR1 and CDR2 sequences are ENHRY and SYGVKD. J lost 4 bases, V lost 8 bases, and 6 bases had no gene match. The CDR3 DNA is TGTGCCATCCGAGGGACAGGGGGCGCGTACGAGCAGTACTTC. Its translation: CAIRGTGGAYEQYF.

The chain couples TRBV5-1 to TRBJ2-1; tentative D call: TRBD2 (6 bases). Germline V gene data show CDR1 as SGHRS and CDR2 as YFSETQ. Trimming cost V 3 bases and J 5 bases, with 18 bases left between them. This CDR3 has 16 amino acids. In nucleotides, the CDR3 is TGCGCCAGCAGCTCGGGACTGTTACCTCAACACAATGAGCAGTTCTTC. Protein sequence: CASSSGLLPQHNEQFF.

This chain uses TRBV7-2 with TRBJ2-7, with a tentative D call TRBD1 (5 bases). The CDR3 sequence is 13 residues long. Trimming cost V 5 bases and J 3 bases, with 11 bases left between them. Per the germline V gene, CDR1 is SGHTA and CDR2 is FQGNSA. The CDR3 reads CASSSTGNYEQYF. The CDR3 DNA reads as TGTGCCAGCAGCAGCACAGGAAACTACGAGCAGTACTTC.